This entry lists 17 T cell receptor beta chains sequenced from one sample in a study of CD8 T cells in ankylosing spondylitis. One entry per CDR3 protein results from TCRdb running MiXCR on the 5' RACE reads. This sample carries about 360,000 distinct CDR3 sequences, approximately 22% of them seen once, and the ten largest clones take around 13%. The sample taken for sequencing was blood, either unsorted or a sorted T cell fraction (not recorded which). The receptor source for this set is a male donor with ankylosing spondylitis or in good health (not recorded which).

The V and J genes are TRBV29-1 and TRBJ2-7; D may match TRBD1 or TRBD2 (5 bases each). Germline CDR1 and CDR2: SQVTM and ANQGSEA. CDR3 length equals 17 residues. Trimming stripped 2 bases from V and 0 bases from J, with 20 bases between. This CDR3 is CSVEISEGTTSSYEQYF. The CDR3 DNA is TGCAGCGTTGAAATATCCGAGGGGACGACCAGCTCCTACGAGCAGTACTTC.

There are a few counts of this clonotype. DNA for the CDR3: TGTGCCAGCAGCACGGGACAGGGAATCCCTGAAGCTTTCTTT. It translates to CASSTGQGIPEAFF. The chain is built from TRBV11-2 and TRBJ1-1, with 9 bases aligning to TRBD1. The CDR3 runs 14 residues. The J segment lost 6 bases and the V segment lost 5 bases, leaving 7 bases of the junction unmatched. CDR1 and CDR2 (germline): SGHAT, FQNNGV.

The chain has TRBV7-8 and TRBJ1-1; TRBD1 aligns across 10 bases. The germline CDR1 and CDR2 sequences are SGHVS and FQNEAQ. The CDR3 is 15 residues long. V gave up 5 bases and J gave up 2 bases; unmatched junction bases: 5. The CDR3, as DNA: TGTGCCAGCAGCGGGATGACAGGGGGCAACACTGAAGCTTTCTTT. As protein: CASSGMTGGNTEAFF.

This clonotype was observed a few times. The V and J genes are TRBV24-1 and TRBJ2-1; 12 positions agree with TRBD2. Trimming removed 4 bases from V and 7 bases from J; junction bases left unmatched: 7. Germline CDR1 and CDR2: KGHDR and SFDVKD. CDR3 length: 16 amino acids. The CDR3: CATSEPRLAGVNEQFF. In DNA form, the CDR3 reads TGTGCCACCAGTGAGCCGCGACTAGCGGGGGTAAATGAGCAGTTCTTC.

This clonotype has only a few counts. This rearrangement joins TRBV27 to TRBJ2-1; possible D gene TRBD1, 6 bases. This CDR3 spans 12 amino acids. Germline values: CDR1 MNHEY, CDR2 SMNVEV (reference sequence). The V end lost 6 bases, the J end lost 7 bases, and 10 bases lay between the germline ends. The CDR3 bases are TGTGCCAGCAGAACAGGGATGAATGAGCAGTTCTTC. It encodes CASRTGMNEQFF.

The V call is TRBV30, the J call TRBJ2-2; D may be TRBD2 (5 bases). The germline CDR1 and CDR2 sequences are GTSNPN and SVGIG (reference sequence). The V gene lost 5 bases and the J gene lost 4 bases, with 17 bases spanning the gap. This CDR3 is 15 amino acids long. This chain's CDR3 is CAWASGLAGTGELFF. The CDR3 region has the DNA TGTGCCTGGGCGTCCGGCCTAGCTGGCACCGGGGAGCTGTTTTTT.

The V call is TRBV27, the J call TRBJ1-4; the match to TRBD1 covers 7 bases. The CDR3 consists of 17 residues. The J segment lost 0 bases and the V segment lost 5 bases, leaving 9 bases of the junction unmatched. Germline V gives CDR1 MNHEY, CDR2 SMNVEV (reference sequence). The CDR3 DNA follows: TGTGCCAGCAGTCCGATACGGGACAGTGCAACTAATGAAAAACTGTTTTTT. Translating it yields CASSPIRDSATNEKLFF. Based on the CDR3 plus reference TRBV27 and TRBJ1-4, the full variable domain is EAQVTQNPRYLITVTGKKLTVTCSQNMNHEYMSWYRQDPGLGLRQIYYSMNVEVTDKGDVPEGYKVSRKEKRNFPLILESPSPNQTSLYFCASSPIRDSATNEKLFFGSGTQLSVL.

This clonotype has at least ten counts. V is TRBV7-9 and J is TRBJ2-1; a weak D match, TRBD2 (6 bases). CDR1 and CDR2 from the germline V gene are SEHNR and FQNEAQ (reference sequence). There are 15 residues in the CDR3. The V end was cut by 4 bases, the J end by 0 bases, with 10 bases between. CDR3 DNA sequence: TGTGCCAGCAGCTCTAGCGAGAGCTCCTACAATGAGCAGTTCTTC. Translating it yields CASSSSESSYNEQFF.

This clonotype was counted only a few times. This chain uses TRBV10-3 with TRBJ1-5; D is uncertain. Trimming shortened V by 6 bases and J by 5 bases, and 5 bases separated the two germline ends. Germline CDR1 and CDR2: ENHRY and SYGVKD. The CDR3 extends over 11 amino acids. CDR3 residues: CAIRRDQPQHF. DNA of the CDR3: TGTGCCATCAGACGCGATCAGCCCCAGCATTTT.

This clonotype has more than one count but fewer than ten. CDR3 protein: CASSVSGGASYNEQFF. CDR3 bases: TGTGCCAGCAGCGTTAGCGGGGGGGCCTCCTACAATGAGCAGTTCTTC. This chain connects TRBV9 to TRBJ2-1; 11 nucleotides agree with TRBD2. The V gene end was trimmed by 2 bases and the J gene end by 0 bases; junction bases not matched to a gene: 1. Germline-derived CDR1 and CDR2 are SGDLS and YYNGEE. The CDR3 sequence is 16 residues long.

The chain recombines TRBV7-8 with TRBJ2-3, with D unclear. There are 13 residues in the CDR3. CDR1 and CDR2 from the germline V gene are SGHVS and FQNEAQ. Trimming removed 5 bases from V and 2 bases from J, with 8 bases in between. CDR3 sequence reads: CASSGAYTDTQYF. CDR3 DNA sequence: TGTGCCAGCAGCGGAGCATACACAGATACGCAGTATTTT.

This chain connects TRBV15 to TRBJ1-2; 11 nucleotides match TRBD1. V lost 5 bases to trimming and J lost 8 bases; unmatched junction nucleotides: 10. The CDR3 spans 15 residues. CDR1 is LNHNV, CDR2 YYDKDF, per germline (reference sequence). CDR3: CATSEEGTGGSGYTF. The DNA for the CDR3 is TGTGCCACCAGCGAGGAAGGGACAGGGGGAAGCGGCTACACCTTC.

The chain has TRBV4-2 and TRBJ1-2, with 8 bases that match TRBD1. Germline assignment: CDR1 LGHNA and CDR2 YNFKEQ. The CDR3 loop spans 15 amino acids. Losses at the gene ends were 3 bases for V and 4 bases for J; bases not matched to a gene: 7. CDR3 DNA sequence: TGTGCCAGCAGCCACCAGACAGGGGACCTCTATGGCTACACCTTC. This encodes CASSHQTGDLYGYTF.

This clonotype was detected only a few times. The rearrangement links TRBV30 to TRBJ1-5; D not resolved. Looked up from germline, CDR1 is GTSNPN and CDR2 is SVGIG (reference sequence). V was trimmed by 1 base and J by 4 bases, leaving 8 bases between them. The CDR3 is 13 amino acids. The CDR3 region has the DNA TGTGCCTGGAGTGGGGTAGGGAATCAGCCCCAGCATTTT. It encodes CAWSGVGNQPQHF.

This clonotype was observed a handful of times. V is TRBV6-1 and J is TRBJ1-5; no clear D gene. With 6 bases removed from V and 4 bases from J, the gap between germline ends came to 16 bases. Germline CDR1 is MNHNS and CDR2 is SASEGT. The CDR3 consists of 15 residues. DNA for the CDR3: TGTGCCAGCAGCCAAGGTCCTGACGGGAATCAGCCCCAGCATTTT. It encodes CASSQGPDGNQPQHF.

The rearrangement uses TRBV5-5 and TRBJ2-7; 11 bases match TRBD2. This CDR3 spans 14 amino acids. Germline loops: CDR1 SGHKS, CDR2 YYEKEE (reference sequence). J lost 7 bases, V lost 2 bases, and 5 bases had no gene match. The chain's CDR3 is CASSLTSGGWEQYF. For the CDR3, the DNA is TGTGCCAGCAGCTTAACTAGCGGGGGTTGGGAGCAGTACTTC. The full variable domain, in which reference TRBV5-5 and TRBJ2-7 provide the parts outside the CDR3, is DAGVTQSPTHLIKTRGQQVTLRCSPISGHKSVSWYQQVLGQGPQFIFQYYEKEERGRGNFPDRFSARQFPNYSSELNVNALLLGDSALYLCASSLTSGGWEQYFGPGTRLTVT.

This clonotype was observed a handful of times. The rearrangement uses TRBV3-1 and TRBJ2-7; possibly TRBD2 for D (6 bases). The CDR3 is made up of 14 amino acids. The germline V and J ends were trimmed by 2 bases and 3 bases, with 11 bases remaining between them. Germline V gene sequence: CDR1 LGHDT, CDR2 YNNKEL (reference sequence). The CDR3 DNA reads TGTGCCAGCAGCCAACGCGGGACCCACTACGAGCAGTACTTC. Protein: CASSQRGTHYEQYF.